This T cell receptor beta chain was retrieved from a study of early T cells in non-severe SARS-CoV-2 infection. Study-wide context: Sequencing input comprised bulk RNA from unsorted whole blood; chain pairing was not available.

Notes on this clonotype: Its specificity is unknown.

This CDR3 is built from 13 residues. V lost 3 bases to trimming and J lost 10 bases, with 18 bases between them. Germline V gene sequence: CDR1 SQVTM, CDR2 ANQGSEA. Study-wide findings and caveats: VDJdb matching favored anti-spike CD8 responses, missing private and CD4 specificities.

Individual cDNA molecules carried attached unique molecular identifiers. TCRdb ran MiXCR on the 5' RACE reads and lists one entry per CDR3 protein. The table includes 75,000 or so distinct CDR3 sequences, about 14% detected once. The sample was whole blood. This TCR was recovered from an adult who was a healthcare worker with PCR-confirmed SARS-CoV-2 infection or an uninfected control (not recorded which). The chain carries TRBV29-1 and TRBJ2-5, with D perhaps assigned TRBD1 or TRBD2 (6 bases each). The CDR3 DNA is TGCAGCGTTGACAGGGGAAGTACGGGGGACCAGTACTTC. This sequence encodes CSVDRGSTGDQYF.